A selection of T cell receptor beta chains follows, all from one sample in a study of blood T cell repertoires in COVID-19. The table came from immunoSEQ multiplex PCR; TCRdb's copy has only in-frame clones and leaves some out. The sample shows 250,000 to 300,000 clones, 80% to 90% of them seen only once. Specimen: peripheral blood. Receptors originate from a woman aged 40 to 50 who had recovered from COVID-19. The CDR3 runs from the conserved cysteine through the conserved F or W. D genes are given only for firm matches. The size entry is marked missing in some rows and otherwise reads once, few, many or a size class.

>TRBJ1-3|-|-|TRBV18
TGTGCCAGCGGGGGCGGCTCTGGAAACACCATATATTTT
CASGGGSGNTIYF
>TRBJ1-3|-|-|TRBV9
TGTGCCAGCGGTCCCCATGGGCGAAGCTCTGGAAACACCATATATTTT
CASGPHGRSSGNTIYF
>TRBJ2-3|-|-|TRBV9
TGTGCCAGCAGCGTTTCTCCTAGCGCACTTACAGATACGCAGTATTTT
CASSVSPSALTDTQYF
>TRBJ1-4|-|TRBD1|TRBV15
TGTGCCACCAGCAGGGCGTCCGGGACAGGGTGGGGAAAACTGTTTTTT
CATSRASGTGWGKLFF
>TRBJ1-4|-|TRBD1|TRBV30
TGTGCCTGGAGGCCCCCGGGCAGGGGGCAAAAACTGTTTTTT
CAWRPPGRGQKLFF
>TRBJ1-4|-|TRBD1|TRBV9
TGTGCCAGCAGCTTCCGGACAGGGGGAAATGAAAAACTGTTTTTT
CASSFRTGGNEKLFF
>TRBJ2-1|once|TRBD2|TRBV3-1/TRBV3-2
TGTGCCAGCAGCCAACAGGTGCCGGCGGGAGCGAGCTACAATGAGCAGTTCTTC
CASSQQVPAGASYNEQFF
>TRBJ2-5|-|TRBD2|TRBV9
TGTGCCAGCAGCGTAGCGGGAGGGCCTGAAGAGACCCAGTACTTC
CASSVAGGPEETQYF
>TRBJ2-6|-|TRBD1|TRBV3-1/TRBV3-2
TGTGCCAGCAGCCAGGGGGCCAGGGGGCTCTCGGGGGCCAACGTCCTGACTTTC
CASSQGARGLSGANVLTF
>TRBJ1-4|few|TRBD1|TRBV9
TGTGCCAGCAGCGTGGGACCGGGACAGAATGAAAAACTGTTTTTT
CASSVGPGQNEKLFF
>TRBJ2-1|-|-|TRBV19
TGTGCCAGTACCCCCGGAGGGTCGTCCTACAATGAGCAGTTCTTC
CASTPGGSSYNEQFF
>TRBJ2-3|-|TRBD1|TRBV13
TGTGCCAGCCACAGGGGGCAGGCAGATACGCAGTATTTT
CASHRGQADTQYF
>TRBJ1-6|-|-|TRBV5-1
TGCGCCAGCACGCCCCAGTCGGTGGGGGGGTCTTCACCCCTCCACTTT
CASTPQSVGGSSPLHF
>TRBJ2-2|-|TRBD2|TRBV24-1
TGTGCCACCAGTGATTTCAGACTAGCCAACACCGGGGAGCTGTTTTTT
CATSDFRLANTGELFF
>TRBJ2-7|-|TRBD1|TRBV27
TGTGCCAGCAGTACAGGACAGGGGTTGACCTACGAGCAGTACTTC
CASSTGQGLTYEQYF
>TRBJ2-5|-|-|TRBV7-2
TGTGCCAGCAGCTTATCTTTGGCCCGGAGAGAGACCCAGTACTTC
CASSLSLARRETQYF
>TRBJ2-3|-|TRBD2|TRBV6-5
TGTGCCAGCAGTTACTGGACTAGCGGGACCCCAGATACGCAGTATTTT
CASSYWTSGTPDTQYF
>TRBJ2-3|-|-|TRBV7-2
TGTGCCAGCAGCTTAGGCGGCCCAACGGATACGCAGTATTTT
CASSLGGPTDTQYF
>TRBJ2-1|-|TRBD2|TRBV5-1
TGCGCCAGCAGCTTGTTTTCGGGACAGGAACGACTAGCGGGAGGGACCGCCAATGAGCAGTTCTTC
CASSLFSGQERLAGGTANEQFF
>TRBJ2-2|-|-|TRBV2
TGTGCCAGCACAGGGGACACCGGGGAGCTGTTTTTT
CASTGDTGELFF
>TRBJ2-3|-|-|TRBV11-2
TGTGCCAGCAGCTTACACGGGTCGCAGTATTTT
CASSLHGSQYF
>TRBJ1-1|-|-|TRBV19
TGTGCCAGTAGTATGGACGAGGGGGACACTGAAGCTTTCTTT
CASSMDEGDTEAFF